The clone carrying this T cell receptor beta chain showed up many times. What it binds is unknown. This sample is drawn from a study of T cell repertoires in cytomegalovirus infection. Study context: Both CMV infection and a matching HLA type were indicated by public TCR beta signatures.

TCRdb re-called the reads through MiXCR, storing one row per CDR3 protein. The repertoire holds approximately 110,000 distinct CDR3 sequences, with about a tenth as singletons. Study observations and caveats: Clonotypes of TCR beta that were HLA-C-restricted and CMV-specific dominated the ex vivo response. Cumulated frequencies of public TCR beta families served to identify carriers of CMV plus the relevant HLA.

What was sequenced was PBMCs, sequenced either directly or after in vitro stimulation (not recorded which). The sequence was obtained from a human donor in good health (CMV status not recorded). Some clones in this sample may be carry-over from other donors' samples.

The CDR3 bases are TGTGCCAGCAGTTTTGTGAATTTCGGCTACGAGCAGTACTTC. Encoded protein: CASSFVNFGYEQYF. The chain couples TRBV12-3 or TRBV12-4 to TRBJ2-7, with D unclear. The CDR3 contains 14 residues. Trimming shortened V by 3 bases and J by 3 bases, and 12 bases separated the two germline ends.